This T cell receptor (beta chain) was sequenced in a study of spatial heterogeneity in lung cancer. This clonotype was observed a few times. Time point of the sample: sample taken at primary tumor resection. Samples were obtained from roughly 65 donors, all untreated early-stage non-small cell lung cancer patients. With V trimmed by 5 bases and J by 3 bases, 15 bases remained unmatched. The CDR3 loop spans 18 amino acids. Each CDR3 protein gets one entry after TCRdb re-called the 5' RACE reads with MiXCR. The profile shows 40,000 or so distinct CDR3 sequences, 7.5% of them singletons. This TCR was sampled from a male donor with early-stage non-small cell lung cancer. The specimen comprised PBMCs, sampled at surgery. The chain is built from TRBV12-3 or TRBV12-4 and TRBJ2-4; 8 bases are a match to TRBD2. CDR3 amino acids: CASSRGLASGYGKNIQYF. The CDR3 DNA follows: TGTGCCAGCAGTCGAGGACTAGCCTCGGGGTATGGCAAAAACATTCAGTACTTC.